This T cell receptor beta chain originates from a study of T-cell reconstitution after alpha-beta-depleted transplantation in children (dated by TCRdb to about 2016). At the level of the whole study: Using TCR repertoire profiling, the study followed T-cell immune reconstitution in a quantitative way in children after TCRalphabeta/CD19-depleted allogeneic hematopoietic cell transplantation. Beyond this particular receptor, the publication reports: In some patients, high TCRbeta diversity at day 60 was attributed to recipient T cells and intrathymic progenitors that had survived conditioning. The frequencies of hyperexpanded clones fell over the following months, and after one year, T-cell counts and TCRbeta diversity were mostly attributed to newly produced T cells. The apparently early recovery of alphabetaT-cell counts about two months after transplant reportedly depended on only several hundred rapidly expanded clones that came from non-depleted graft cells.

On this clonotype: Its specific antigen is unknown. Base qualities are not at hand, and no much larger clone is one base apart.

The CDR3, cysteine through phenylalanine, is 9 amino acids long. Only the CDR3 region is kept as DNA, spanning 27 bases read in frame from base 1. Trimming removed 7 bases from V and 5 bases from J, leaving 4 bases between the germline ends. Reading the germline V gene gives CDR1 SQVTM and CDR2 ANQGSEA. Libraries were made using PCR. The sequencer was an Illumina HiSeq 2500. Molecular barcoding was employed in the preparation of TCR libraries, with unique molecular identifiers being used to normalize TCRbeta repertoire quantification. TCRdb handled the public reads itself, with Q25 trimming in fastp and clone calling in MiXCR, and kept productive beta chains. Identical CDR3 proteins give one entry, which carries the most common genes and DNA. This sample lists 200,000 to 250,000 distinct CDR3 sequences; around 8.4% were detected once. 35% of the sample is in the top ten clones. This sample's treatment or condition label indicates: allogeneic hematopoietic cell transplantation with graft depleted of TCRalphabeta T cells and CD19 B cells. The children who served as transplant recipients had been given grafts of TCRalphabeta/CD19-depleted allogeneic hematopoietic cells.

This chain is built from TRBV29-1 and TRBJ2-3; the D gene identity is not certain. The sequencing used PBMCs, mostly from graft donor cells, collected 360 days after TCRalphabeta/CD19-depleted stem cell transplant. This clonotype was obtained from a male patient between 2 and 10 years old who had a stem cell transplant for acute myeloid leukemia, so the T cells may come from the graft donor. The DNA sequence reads TGCAGCGCCGGAGATACGCAGTATTTT. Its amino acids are CSAGDTQYF.